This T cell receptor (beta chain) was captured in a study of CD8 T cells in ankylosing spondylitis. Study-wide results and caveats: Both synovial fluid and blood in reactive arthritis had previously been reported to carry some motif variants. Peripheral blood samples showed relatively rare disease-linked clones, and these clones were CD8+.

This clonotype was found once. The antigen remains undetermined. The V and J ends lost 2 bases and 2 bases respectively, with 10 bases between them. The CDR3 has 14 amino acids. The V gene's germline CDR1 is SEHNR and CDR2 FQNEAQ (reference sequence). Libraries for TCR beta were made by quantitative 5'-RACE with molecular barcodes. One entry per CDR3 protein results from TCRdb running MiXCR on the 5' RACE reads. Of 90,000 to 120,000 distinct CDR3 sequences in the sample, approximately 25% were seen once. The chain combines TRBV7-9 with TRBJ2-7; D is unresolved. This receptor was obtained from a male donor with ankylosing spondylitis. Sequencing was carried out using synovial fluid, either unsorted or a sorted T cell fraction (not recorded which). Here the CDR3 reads CASSLMDGPYEQYF. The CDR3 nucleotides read TGTGCCAGCAGCTTAATGGACGGTCCCTACGAGCAGTACTTC.